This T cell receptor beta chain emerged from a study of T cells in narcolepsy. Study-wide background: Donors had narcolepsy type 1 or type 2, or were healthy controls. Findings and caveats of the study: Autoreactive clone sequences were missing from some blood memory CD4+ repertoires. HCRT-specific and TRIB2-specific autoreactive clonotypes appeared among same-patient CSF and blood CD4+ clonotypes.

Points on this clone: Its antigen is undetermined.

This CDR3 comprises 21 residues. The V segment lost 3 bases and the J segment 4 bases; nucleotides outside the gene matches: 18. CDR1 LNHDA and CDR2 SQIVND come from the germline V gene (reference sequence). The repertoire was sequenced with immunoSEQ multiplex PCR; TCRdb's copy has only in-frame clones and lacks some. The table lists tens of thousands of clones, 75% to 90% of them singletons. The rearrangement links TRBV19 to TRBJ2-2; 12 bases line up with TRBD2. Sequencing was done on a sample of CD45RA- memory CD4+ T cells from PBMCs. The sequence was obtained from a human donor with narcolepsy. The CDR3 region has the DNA TGTGCCAGTAGTATGAAAGGGCCCGGGACTAGCGGGCCATTTTTCACCGGGGAGCTGTTTTTT. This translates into CASSMKGPGTSGPFFTGELFF.